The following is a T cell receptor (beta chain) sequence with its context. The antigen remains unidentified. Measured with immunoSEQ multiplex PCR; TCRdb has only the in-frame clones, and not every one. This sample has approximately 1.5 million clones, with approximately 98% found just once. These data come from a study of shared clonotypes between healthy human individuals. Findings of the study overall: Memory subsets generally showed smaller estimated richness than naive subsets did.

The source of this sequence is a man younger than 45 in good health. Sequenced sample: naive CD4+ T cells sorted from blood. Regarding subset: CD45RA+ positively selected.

CDR3 coding DNA: TGTGCCAGCAGCTTAGTCGCGGGCAAAAACATTCAGTACTTC. This translates into CASSLVAGKNIQYF. The chain joins TRBV7-2 to TRBJ2-4; D is possibly TRBD2 (5 bases). This CDR3 region has 14 residues. Germline lookup yields CDR1 SGHTA and CDR2 FQGNSA. V gave up 1 base and J gave up 3 bases, with 7 bases separating them.